This TCR gamma chain stems from a study of Vδ1+ human thymocytes. Study-wide results and limits: Thymic delta-chain repertoires held roughly 18% Vdelta2 sequences and few Vdelta3, despite high sort purity. Highly polyclonal TRG and TRD repertoires with Gaussian CDR3 length distributions appeared in thymus.

Alphabeta T cells were depleted, then CD3+ Vdelta1+ Vdelta2- thymocytes were FACS-sorted. Between roughly 98% and 99.6% of sorted thymocytes were Vdelta1+. Extracted RNA was reverse transcribed into cDNA. Multiplex PCR used pooled V-gene forward primers and a constant-region reverse primer to amplify CDR3s. TCRdb reprocessed the multiplex PCR reads through CATT. The sample lists tens of thousands of gamma-chain clones, 20% to 25% occurring once. With regard to this clone: Its antigen is currently unknown. Different DNA sequences within this sample yield the same CDR3.

Trimming removed 1 base from V and 3 bases from J; junction bases left unmatched: 6. CDR3 length equals 14 residues. Germline loops: CDR1 GITISATS, CDR2 ISYDGTV (reference sequence). The chain uses TRGV9 and TRGJ1 or TRGJ2. This TCR was sampled from a boy under three years old who had congenital heart surgery. Sequenced material: Vdelta1+ gamma-delta thymocytes from the thymus. The subset denotes: FACS-sorted CD3+ TCRalphabeta- TCRVdelta1+ TCRVdelta2- thymocytes. The CDR3 loop reads CALWEVPPYYKKLF. The CDR3 DNA sequence: TGTGCCTTGTGGGAGGTCCCCCCTTATTATAAGAAACTCTTT.